A selection of T cell receptor beta chains follows, all from one sample in a study of blood T cell repertoires in COVID-19. Generated by immunoSEQ multiplex PCR, the TCRdb table keeps only in-frame clones and is missing some. The data contain about 140,000 clones, around three quarters of them seen just once; the ten biggest clones take up around 13%. Specimen: peripheral blood. These receptors originate from a man older than 75 with acute or convalescent COVID-19. The CDR3 runs from the conserved cysteine through the conserved F or W. The order of the fields is V gene, clone size, J gene, D gene, CDR3 DNA, CDR3 protein. A D gene is named only where the DNA matches it firmly. Clone size is not always given. Where it is, it says once, few, many or a class for expanded clones.

>TRBV7-8|few|TRBJ2-5|NA
TGTGCCAGCAGCTTTGCGGGGTCAGAGACCCAGTACTTC
CASSFAGSETQYF
>TRBV24-1|NA|TRBJ2-1|NA
TGTGCCACCTCCTCCTGGGAGGCAGGGTCACACAATGAGCAGTTCTTC
CATSSWEAGSHNEQFF
>TRBV6-5|NA|TRBJ2-7|NA
TGTGCCAGCAGAACCGGGACAAGGCTCTACGAGCAGTACTTC
CASRTGTRLYEQYF
>TRBV19|NA|TRBJ1-5|NA
TGTGCCAGTAGTTCCTGGCGGGGTCAGCCCCAGCATTTT
CASSSWRGQPQHF
>TRBV5-4|NA|TRBJ2-7|TRBD1
TGTGCCAGCAGCCTTCCACCCGGGACAGGGGCCTACGAGCAGTACTTC
CASSLPPGTGAYEQYF
>TRBV6-2/TRBV6-3|NA|TRBJ2-5|TRBD1
TGTGCCAGCAGTTATTTAGGACAGGAAAAAGAGACCCAGTACTTC
CASSYLGQEKETQYF
>TRBV3-1/TRBV3-2|NA|TRBJ2-1|TRBD2
TGTGCCAGCAGTGCCACTAGCGCAGCCTACAATGAGCAGTTCTTC
CASSATSAAYNEQFF
>TRBV28|NA|TRBJ2-7|NA
TGTGCCAGCAGCCAGGCCACCTACGAGCAGTACTTC
CASSQATYEQYF
>TRBV7-2|NA|TRBJ1-1|NA
TGTGCCAGCAGCTTAGAACAGGGCTGGAACACTGAAGCTTTCTTT
CASSLEQGWNTEAFF
>TRBV29-1|few|TRBJ1-2|NA
TGCAGCGTTGTAAGAGGAGCAGGGTATGGCTACACCTTC
CSVVRGAGYGYTF
>TRBV5-1|NA|TRBJ2-2|TRBD1
TGCGCCAGCAGCATAGAGGGACAGGGTGATGGGGAGCTGTTTTTT
CASSIEGQGDGELFF
>TRBV4-1|NA|TRBJ1-4|TRBD1
TGCGCCAGCAGCCAAATGGACAGGGAAAATGAAAAACTGTTTTTT
CASSQMDRENEKLFF
>TRBV5-1|NA|TRBJ2-5|TRBD2
TGCGCCAGCAGCCCCGGACTAGTCGGGAAAGAGACCCAGTACTTC
CASSPGLVGKETQYF
>TRBV18|NA|TRBJ1-3|TRBD1
TGTGCCAGCTCACCCCCGGGACAGGGCTCTGGAAACACCATATATTTT
CASSPPGQGSGNTIYF
>TRBV19|NA|TRBJ2-1|NA
TGTGCCAGTAGTAGGCCCGCTAGCTGGAATGAGCAGTTCTTC
CASSRPASWNEQFF
>TRBV18|NA|TRBJ1-2|NA
TGTGCCAGCTCACCTATCAGCGGGGAGGCTAACTATGGCTACACCTTC
CASSPISGEANYGYTF
>TRBV5-8|NA|TRBJ2-3|TRBD1
TGTGCCAGCAAACGGACAGGGCAACCAGATACGCAGTATTTT
CASKRTGQPDTQYF